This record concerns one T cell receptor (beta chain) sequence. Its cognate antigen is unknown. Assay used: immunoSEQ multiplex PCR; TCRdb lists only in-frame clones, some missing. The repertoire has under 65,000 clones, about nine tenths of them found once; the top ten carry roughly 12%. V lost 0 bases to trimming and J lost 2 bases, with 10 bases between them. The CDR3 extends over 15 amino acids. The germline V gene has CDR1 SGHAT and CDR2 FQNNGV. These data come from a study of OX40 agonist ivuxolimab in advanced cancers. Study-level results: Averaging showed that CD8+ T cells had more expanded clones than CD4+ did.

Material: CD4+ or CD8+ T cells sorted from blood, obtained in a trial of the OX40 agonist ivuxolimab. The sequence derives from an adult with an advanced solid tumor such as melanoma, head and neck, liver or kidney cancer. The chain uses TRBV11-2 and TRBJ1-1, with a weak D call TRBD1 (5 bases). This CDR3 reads CASSLEPQGNTEAFF. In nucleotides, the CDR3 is TGTGCCAGCAGCTTAGAACCCCAGGGAAACACTGAAGCTTTCTTT.